Listed below are T cell receptor beta chains from one sample, sequenced in a study of T cells in localized non-small cell lung cancer. Assay used: immunoSEQ multiplex PCR; TCRdb lists only in-frame clones, some missing. The sample has around 3,000 clones, roughly 27% seen once. Sequencing was performed on lung tumor tissue, taken before any cancer treatment. The source is a woman aged 40-69 years with stage I lung adenocarcinoma. Each CDR3 is given with its conserved first and last residue. D genes are given only for firm matches. Size is omitted from some rows. Given values are once, few, many or a class for expanded clones.

few	TRBD1	TRBV6-8	TRBJ1-2	CASSYVRRQGDDYGYTF	TGTGCCAGCAGTTACGTACGTCGACAGGGCGATGACTATGGCTACACCTTC
.	.	TRBV4-1	TRBJ2-6	CASSQHSESSGANVLTF	TGCGCCAGCAGCCAACATTCCGAGAGCTCTGGGGCCAACGTCCTGACTTTC
.	.	TRBV6-8	TRBJ2-1	CASSQAEGSYNEQFF	TGTGCCAGCAGTCAGGCCGAGGGCTCCTACAATGAGCAGTTCTTC
.	.	TRBV29-1	TRBJ1-1	CSVVKPEWTEAFF	TGCAGCGTTGTGAAGCCGGAGTGGACTGAAGCTTTCTTT
medium-sized	.	TRBV28	TRBJ1-5	CASSSPDNPGQPQHF	TGTGCCAGCAGTTCCCCCGATAATCCAGGTCAGCCCCAGCATTTT
few	.	TRBV6-8	TRBJ2-1	CAVASSYNEQFF	TGTGCCGTGGCCAGCTCCTACAATGAGCAGTTCTTC
medium-sized	TRBD2	TRBV11-3	TRBJ2-1	CASSLVASGGYNEQFF	TGTGCCAGCAGCTTAGTCGCTAGCGGGGGATACAATGAGCAGTTCTTC
few	TRBD2	TRBV6-8	TRBJ2-1	CASTSSGYNEQFF	TGTGCCAGCACCTCTAGCGGTTACAATGAGCAGTTCTTC
.	TRBD1	TRBV11-3	TRBJ2-5	CASSPQGLWETQYF	TGTGCCAGCAGCCCACAGGGGTTATGGGAGACCCAGTACTTC
.	.	TRBV28	TRBJ1-1	CATQTPSMNTEAFF	TGTGCCACCCAGACACCGTCCATGAACACTGAAGCTTTCTTT
medium-sized	.	TRBV11-3	TRBJ2-5	CASRVRTVRQETQYF	TGTGCCAGCAGGGTTAGGACAGTCCGGCAAGAGACCCAGTACTTC
.	.	TRBV19	TRBJ2-6	CASSIVRSPGANVLTF	TGTGCCAGTAGTATAGTTAGATCCCCTGGGGCCAACGTCCTGACTTTC
medium-sized	TRBD1	TRBV28	TRBJ1-5	CASSLPTGGNQPQHF	TGTGCCAGCAGTTTACCTACAGGGGGCAATCAGCCCCAGCATTTT
large	TRBD2	TRBV6-8	TRBJ2-1	CASSYTGLAGANEQFF	TGTGCCAGCAGTTACACGGGACTAGCGGGAGCAAATGAGCAGTTCTTC
few	.	TRBV19	TRBJ1-1	CASKNRPGAEAFF	TGTGCCAGTAAAAACAGGCCAGGGGCTGAAGCTTTCTTT
few	TRBD1	TRBV9	TRBJ1-4	CASSPRQGAGEKLFF	TGTGCCAGCAGCCCCCGACAGGGGGCGGGAGAAAAACTGTTTTTT
few	.	TRBV30	TRBJ2-7	CAWSVLRGRRAYEQYF	TGTGCCTGGAGTGTACTCCGGGGACGGCGAGCTTACGAGCAGTACTTC
.	.	TRBV18	TRBJ1-5	CASSRDERQPQHF	TGTGCCAGCTCCCGGGACGAACGTCAGCCCCAGCATTTT
few	.	TRBV6-8	TRBJ2-3	CASRPWGRRGDTQYF	TGTGCCAGCCGACCCTGGGGGAGGAGGGGAGATACGCAGTATTTT
few	.	TRBV4-1	TRBJ2-3	CASSFTGTSIYTDTQYF	TGCGCCAGCAGCTTCACCGGGACATCTATTTACACAGATACGCAGTATTTT
.	TRBD1	TRBV6-8	TRBJ2-6	CASGGQGFFSGANVLTF	TGTGCCAGTGGGGGACAGGGGTTCTTTTCTGGGGCCAACGTCCTGACTTTC
few	TRBD1	TRBV6-8	TRBJ2-7	CASSASGTGAYEQYF	TGTGCCAGCAGTGCCTCCGGGACAGGCGCCTACGAGCAGTACTTC
.	TRBD2	TRBV19	TRBJ2-1	CASSLLLAGANNEQFF	TGTGCCAGTAGTCTTCTTCTAGCGGGAGCCAACAATGAGCAGTTCTTC
few	.	TRBV28	TRBJ1-2	CASSLVEGRGYTF	TGTGCCAGCAGTTTAGTAGAGGGCCGGGGCTACACCTTC
few	.	TRBV11-3	TRBJ2-6	CASSFPGTVSGANVLTF	TGTGCCAGCAGCTTCCCAGGGACCGTCTCTGGGGCCAACGTCCTGACTTTC
.	.	TRBV28	TRBJ2-7	CASSLGQPPYEQYF	TGTGCCAGCAGTTTAGGACAACCTCCTTACGAGCAGTACTTC
.	TRBD2	TRBV29-1	TRBJ2-1	CSVGTSGQKQFF	TGCAGCGTTGGAACTAGCGGACAGAAGCAGTTCTTC